The source of this T cell receptor beta chain is a study of blood T cell repertoires in COVID-19 (dated by TCRdb to 2018 to 2020). Concerning the study at large: Collaborator samples came from the United States, Italy and Spain and covered acute and convalescent phases of COVID-19. The material from the prospective study consisted of cDNA or gDNA derived from T cells, B-cell-depleted T cells, or PBMCs. The dataset comprised deeply sampled blood TCRbeta repertoires from subjects exposed to, actively infected with, or recovered from COVID-19. The repertoires were made available in a free public database intended to serve as a resource for research on the immune response to SARS-CoV-2. The samples were drawn from two sources: the first 160 participants of the ongoing ImmuneRACE study, and approximately 1,300 subjects contributed by 6 global collaborators. Nearly every sample came with metadata listing a de-identified subject ID, COVID-19 status, age in years and sex. Where available, HLA class I and class II types were obtained from metadata supplied by the sample provider rather than from assay-based typing.

Paper-wide results and their limitations: The quantity of clinical and demographic metadata differed by source and by participant and was supplied without curation.

TCRbeta CDR3 regions were amplified from genomic DNA using the immunoSEQ Assay, a bias-controlled multiplex PCR. Under the source paper's analysis protocol: The number of nucleated cells in each sample was estimated from the amplification of reference gene primers within the assay. To quantify the absolute abundance of each unique TCRbeta CDR3 rearrangement, sequence reads were collapsed and filtered. For each sample, productive Simpson clonality was calculated as the square root of Simpson's diversity index over productive rearrangements. Not all clones reach the TCRdb copy of this immuneACCESS table, which keeps in-frame sequences only. Checked studies attribute under half of the gap to unresolved V genes and leave the rest unexplained. V and J calls and clone size are as listed in that table; D and trimming were resolved from the DNA. The sample has roughly 150,000 clones on record, around 89% of them singletons. The top ten hold under 3% of the sample.

Whole blood was collected in K2EDTA tubes by collaborating institutions according to the institutions' own protocols. For TCRbeta analysis, collaborators shipped samples as frozen whole blood, isolated PBMCs, or DNA extracted from either of those sample types. With respect to this clone: Its specific antigen is unknown. No much larger clone is present one base from it, and per-base qualities are unavailable.

The CDR3 contains 16 residues, cysteine and phenylalanine counted. Only the CDR3 region is kept as DNA, spanning 48 bases read in frame from base 1. CDR1 SGHNT and CDR2 YYREEE were looked up in the germline V gene (reference sequence). V loses 3 bases of germline sequence and J loses 1 base, and the interval between the two ends is 15 bases. The rearranged segments are TRBV5-4 and TRBJ2-3; the D gene is unclear. The clonotype comes from a man between 60 and 75 years old with active or convalescent COVID-19. The sequencing sample was made of peripheral blood. The nucleotide sequence is given as TGTGCCAGCAGCTCCGGCGGTGGTTTTGGCACAGATACGCAGTATTTT. This yields the protein CASSSGGGFGTDTQYF.